The 8 T cell receptor beta chains in this list originate from one sample, sequenced in a study of cytomegalovirus exposure and HLA in healthy donors. Researchers ran the PCR with 60 Vbeta and 13 Jbeta primers. TCRdb keeps only in-frame clones here, not all; method: immunoSEQ multiplex PCR. The table has over 150,000 clones, 85% seen once; the top ten hold 1%. Sample: PBMCs. The source is a boy under 10 years old in good health and CMV-seronegative.

The CDR3 here is CAWGTGAKAFF. CDR3 sequence (DNA): TGTGCCTGGGGTACAGGGGCTAAAGCTTTCTTT. V and J are TRBV30 and TRBJ1-1; TRBD1 agrees at 7 bases. This CDR3 spans 11 amino acids. With 5 bases clipped from V and 9 bases from J, the junction kept 6 bases outside the gene matches. The germline CDR1 and CDR2 sequences are GTSNPN and SVGIG (reference sequence).

To note about this clone: Other nucleotide sequences in the sample specify the same CDR3. This chain links TRBV5-1 with TRBJ2-1; 9 bases fit TRBD2. With 2 bases clipped from V and 6 bases from J, the junction kept 6 bases outside the gene matches. CDR3 length: 15 amino acids. The germline V gene has CDR1 SGHRS and CDR2 YFSETQ. The CDR3 loop reads CASSFLAGEGNEQFF. The CDR3 DNA follows: TGCGCCAGCAGCTTTTTAGCGGGAGAAGGCAATGAGCAGTTCTTC.

This clone appeared once. The chain has TRBV28 and TRBJ1-2; 10 nucleotides line up with TRBD1. Germline CDR1 and CDR2: MDHEN and SYDVKM. The V and J ends lost 5 bases and 2 bases, in that order; junction bases with no gene match: 8. This CDR3 is 16 amino acids long. CDR3 DNA: TGTGCCAGCAGTACTCCGGAGACAGGGGGCAACTATGGCTACACCTTC. Its translation: CASSTPETGGNYGYTF.

The CDR3 DNA reads as TGTGCCAGCTCACCGGGGACAGGGCAGGGCTACACCTTC. Its translation is CASSPGTGQGYTF. The chain joins TRBV18 to TRBJ1-2; 9 bases map to TRBD1. CDR1 is KGHSH and CDR2 is LQKENI in the germline V gene. V gave up 3 bases and J gave up 8 bases; unmatched junction bases: 4. The CDR3 length is 13 residues.

V and J are TRBV11-3 and TRBJ2-7; 7 nucleotides match TRBD1. CDR3 length equals 13 residues. The V gene's germline CDR1 is SGHNT and CDR2 YENEEA. V lost 8 bases and J lost 2; bases outside the gene matches: 6. The CDR3 spells CASAKGATYEQYF. CDR3 in DNA: TGTGCCAGCGCTAAGGGGGCGACCTACGAGCAGTACTTC.

The chain uses TRBV6-1 and TRBJ1-2, with D possibly matching TRBD1 (5 bases). V was shortened by 3 bases and J by 2 bases, with 13 bases between the two germline ends. CDR1 and CDR2 (germline): MNHNS, SASEGT. The CDR3 is 15 residues long. CDR3 residues: CASSEFGRANYGYTF. The CDR3 nucleotides read TGTGCCAGCAGTGAGTTTGGCAGGGCAAACTATGGCTACACCTTC.

Points on this clone: An end of the junction does not agree with germline; a read error may underlie this. This CDR3 is CASSLALTGPPRF. Here the CDR3 DNA reads TGCGCCAGCAGCTTGGCCTTGACAGGGCCCCCTCGTTTT. V and J are TRBV5-1 and TRBJ2-3; 7 nucleotides agree with TRBD1. This CDR3 is 13 amino acids long. Germline V lookup: CDR1 SGHRS, CDR2 YFSETQ.

V and J are TRBV25-1 and TRBJ2-1; 12 bases are a match to TRBD2. This CDR3 is built from 16 residues. J lost 4 bases, V lost 1 base, and 2 bases had no gene match. CDR1 is MGHDK, CDR2 SYGVNS, per germline. The CDR3 sequence is CASSESSGRGYNEQFF. As DNA, the CDR3 is TGTGCCAGCAGTGAATCTAGCGGGAGGGGATACAATGAGCAGTTCTTC.